The T cell receptor beta chain under discussion was sequenced for a study of cytomegalovirus exposure and HLA in healthy donors. About the research overall: The 120 validation repertoires used the same platform as the 650 to 850 first-cohort repertoires (as reported by a later analysis). Study-wide results and limits: Reported performance of the classifier showed diagnosis of cytomegalovirus status with high specificity and sensitivity. According to a subsequent analysis, TCR clusters identified in the first cohort showed a tendency to co-occur across the 120 or so validation repertoires. The study listed under 200 cytomegalovirus-associated TCR beta chains.

The protocol was immunoSEQ multiplex PCR, while the TCRdb copy is restricted to in-frame clones and leaves out a portion. The sample has 250,000 to 400,000 clones, roughly 88% seen once. Notes on this clone: Its specificity is not known.

Between the trimmed V and J ends, which lost 6 bases and 11 bases, there was a span of 17 bases. This CDR3 has 14 amino acids. Looked up from germline, CDR1 is MDHEN and CDR2 is SYDVKM. The chain links TRBV28 to TRBJ1-6; D not resolved. The source material was PBMCs. The origin of this receptor is a man aged 30-40 years in good health and CMV-seronegative. CDR3 region: CASSRRIAGAPLHF. CDR3 nucleotide sequence: TGTGCCAGCAGCCGACGGATTGCGGGCGCACCCCTCCACTTT.